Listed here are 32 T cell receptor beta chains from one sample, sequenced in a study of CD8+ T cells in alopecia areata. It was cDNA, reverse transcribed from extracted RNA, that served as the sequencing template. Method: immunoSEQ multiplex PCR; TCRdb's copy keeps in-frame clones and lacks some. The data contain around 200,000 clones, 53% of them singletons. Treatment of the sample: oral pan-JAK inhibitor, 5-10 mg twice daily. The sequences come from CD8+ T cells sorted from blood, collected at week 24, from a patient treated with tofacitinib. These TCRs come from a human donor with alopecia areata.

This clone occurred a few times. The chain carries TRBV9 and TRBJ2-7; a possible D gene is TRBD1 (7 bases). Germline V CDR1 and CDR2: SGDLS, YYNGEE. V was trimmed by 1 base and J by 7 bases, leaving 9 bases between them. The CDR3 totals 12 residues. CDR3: CASSVQGGEQYF. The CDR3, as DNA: TGTGCCAGCAGCGTACAGGGGGGAGAGCAGTACTTC.

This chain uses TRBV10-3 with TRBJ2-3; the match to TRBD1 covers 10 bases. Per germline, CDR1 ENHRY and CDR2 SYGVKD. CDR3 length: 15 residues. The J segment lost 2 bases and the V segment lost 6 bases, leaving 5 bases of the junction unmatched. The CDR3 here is CAIRGGQGNTDTQYF. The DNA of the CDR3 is TGTGCCATCAGAGGGGGACAGGGGAACACAGATACGCAGTATTTT.

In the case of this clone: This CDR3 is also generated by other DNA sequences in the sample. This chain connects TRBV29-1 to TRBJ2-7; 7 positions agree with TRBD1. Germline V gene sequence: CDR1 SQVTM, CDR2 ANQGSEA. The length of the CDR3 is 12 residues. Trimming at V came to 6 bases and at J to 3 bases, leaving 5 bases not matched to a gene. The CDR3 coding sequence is TGCAGCGTAGAGGGACAGAACTACGAGCAGTACTTC. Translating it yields CSVEGQNYEQYF.

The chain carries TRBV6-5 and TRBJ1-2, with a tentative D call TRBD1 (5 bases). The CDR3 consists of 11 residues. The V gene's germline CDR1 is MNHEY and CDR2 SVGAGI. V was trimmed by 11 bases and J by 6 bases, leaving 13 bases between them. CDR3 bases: TGTGCCTCGGGGGAAGTTAATGGCTACACCTTC. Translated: CASGEVNGYTF.

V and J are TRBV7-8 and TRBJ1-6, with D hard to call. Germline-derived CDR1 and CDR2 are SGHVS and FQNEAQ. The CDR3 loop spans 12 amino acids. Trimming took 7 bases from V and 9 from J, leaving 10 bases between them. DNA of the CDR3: TGTGCCAGCAACCTGTCGGGTTCACCCCTCCACTTT. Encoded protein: CASNLSGSPLHF.

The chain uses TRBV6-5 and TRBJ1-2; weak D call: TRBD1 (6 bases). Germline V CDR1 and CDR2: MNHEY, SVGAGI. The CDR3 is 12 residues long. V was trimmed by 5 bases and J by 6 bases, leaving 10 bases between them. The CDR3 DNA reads TGTGCCAGCAGTACAGGACAGAATGGCTACACCTTC. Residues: CASSTGQNGYTF.

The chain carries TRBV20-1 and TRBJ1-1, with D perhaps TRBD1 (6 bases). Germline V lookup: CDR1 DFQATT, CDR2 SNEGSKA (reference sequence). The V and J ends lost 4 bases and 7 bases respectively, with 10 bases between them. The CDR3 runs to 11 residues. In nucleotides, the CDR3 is TGCAGTGCTAATCAGGGGTTTGAAGCTTTCTTT. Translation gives CSANQGFEAFF.

CDR3 sequence (DNA): TGTGCCAGCAGCGTAGGAAGCGGGGTGGGGGACAATGAGCAGTTCTTC. It encodes CASSVGSGVGDNEQFF. The genes are TRBV9 and TRBJ2-1; TRBD2 agrees at 7 bases. Germline CDR1 SGDLS, CDR2 YYNGEE. The CDR3 extends over 16 amino acids. The trim removed 0 bases at V and 5 bases at J, leaving 8 bases unmatched.

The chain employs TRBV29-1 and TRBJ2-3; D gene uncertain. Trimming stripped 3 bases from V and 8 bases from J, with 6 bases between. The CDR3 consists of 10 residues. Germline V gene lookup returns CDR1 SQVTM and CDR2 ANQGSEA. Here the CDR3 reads CSVDSRTQYF. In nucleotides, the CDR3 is TGCAGCGTTGACAGTCGTACGCAGTATTTT.

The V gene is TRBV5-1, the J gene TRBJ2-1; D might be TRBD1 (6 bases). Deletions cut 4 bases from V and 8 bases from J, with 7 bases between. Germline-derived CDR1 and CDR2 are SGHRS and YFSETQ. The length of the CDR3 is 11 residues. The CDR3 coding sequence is TGCGCCAGCAGCACAGGGCATGAGCAGTTCTTC. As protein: CASSTGHEQFF.

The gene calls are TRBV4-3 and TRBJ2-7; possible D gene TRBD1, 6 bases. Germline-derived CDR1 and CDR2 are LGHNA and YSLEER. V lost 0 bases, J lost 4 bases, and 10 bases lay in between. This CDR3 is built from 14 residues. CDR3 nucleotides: TGCGCCAGCAGCCAAGACCAGGGGCGGTACGAGCAGTACTTC. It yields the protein CASSQDQGRYEQYF.

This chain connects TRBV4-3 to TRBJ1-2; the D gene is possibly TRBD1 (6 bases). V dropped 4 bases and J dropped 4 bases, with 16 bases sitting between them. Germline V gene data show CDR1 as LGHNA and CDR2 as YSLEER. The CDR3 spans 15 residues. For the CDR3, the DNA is TGCGCCAGCAGCCCCTCAGTGGGGGGGGCCTATGGCTACACCTTC. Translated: CASSPSVGGAYGYTF.

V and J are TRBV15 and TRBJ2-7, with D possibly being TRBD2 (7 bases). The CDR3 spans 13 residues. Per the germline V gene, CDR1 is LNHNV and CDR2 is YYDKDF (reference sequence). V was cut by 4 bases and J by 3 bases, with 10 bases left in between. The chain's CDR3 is CATSTRGGYEQYF. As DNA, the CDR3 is TGTGCCACCAGCACGAGGGGGGGCTACGAGCAGTACTTC.

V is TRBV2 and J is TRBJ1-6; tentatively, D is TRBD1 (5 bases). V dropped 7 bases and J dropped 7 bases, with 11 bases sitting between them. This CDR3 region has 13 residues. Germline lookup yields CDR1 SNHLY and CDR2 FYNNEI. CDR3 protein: CASNAGLNSPLHF. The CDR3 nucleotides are TGTGCCAGCAATGCGGGACTCAATTCACCCCTCCACTTT.

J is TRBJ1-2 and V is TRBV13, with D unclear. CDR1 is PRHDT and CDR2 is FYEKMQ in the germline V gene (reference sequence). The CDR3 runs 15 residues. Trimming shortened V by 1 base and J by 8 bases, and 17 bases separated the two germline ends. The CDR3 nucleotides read TGTGCCAGCAGCTTAGAGGGCAGGACGAAAACGGGCTACACCTTC. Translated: CASSLEGRTKTGYTF.

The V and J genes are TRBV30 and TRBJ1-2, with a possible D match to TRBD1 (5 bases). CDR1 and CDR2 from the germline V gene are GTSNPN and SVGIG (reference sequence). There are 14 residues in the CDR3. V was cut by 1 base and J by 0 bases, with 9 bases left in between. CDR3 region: CAWSETGANYGYTF. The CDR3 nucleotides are TGTGCCTGGAGTGAAACAGGAGCTAACTATGGCTACACCTTC.

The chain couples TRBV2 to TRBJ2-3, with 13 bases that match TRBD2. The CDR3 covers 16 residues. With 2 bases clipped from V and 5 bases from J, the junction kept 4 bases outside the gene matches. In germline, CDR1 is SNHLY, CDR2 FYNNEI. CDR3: CASSERTSGGVDTQYF. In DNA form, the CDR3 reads TGTGCCAGCAGTGAACGGACTAGCGGGGGCGTAGATACGCAGTATTTT.

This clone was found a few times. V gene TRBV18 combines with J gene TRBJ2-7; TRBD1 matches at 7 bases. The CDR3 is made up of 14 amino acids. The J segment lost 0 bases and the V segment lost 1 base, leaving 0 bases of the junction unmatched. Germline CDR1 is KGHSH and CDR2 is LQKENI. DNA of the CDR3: TGTGCCAGCTCACCACAGGGGGCCTCCTACGAGCAGTACTTC. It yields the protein CASSPQGASYEQYF.

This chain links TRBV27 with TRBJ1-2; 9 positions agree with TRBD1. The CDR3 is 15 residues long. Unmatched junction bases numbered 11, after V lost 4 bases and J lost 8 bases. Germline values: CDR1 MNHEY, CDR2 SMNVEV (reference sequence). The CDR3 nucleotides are TGTGCCAGCAGTTCGGACAGGGGCCCATTCGGGGGCTACACCTTC. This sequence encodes CASSSDRGPFGGYTF.

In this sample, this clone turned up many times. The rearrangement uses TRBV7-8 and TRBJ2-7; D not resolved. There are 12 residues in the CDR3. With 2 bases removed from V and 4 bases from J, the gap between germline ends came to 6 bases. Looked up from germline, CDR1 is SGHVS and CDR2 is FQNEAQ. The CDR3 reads CASSLILYEQYF. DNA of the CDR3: TGTGCCAGCAGCTTAATCCTTTACGAGCAGTACTTC.

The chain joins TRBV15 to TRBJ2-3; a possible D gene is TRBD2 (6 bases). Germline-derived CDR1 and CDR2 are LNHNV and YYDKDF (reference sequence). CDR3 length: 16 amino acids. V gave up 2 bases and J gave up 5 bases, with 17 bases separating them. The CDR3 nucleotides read TGTGCCACCAGCAGACCCTCGACTAGTTTGGGAGATACGCAGTATTTT. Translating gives CATSRPSTSLGDTQYF.

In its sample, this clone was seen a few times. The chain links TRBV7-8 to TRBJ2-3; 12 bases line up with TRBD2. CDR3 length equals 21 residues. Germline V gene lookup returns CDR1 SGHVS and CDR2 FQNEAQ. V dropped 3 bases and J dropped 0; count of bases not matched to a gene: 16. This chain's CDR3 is CASSFRLDSGTSGLSTDTQYF. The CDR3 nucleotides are TGTGCCAGCAGCTTCCGTTTGGACTCGGGGACTAGCGGGTTGAGCACAGATACGCAGTATTTT.

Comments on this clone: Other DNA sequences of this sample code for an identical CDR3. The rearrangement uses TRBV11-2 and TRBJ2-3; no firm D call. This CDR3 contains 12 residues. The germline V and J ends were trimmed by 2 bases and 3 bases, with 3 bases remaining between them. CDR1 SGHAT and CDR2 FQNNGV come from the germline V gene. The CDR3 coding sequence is TGTGCCAGCAGCTTATTTACAGATACGCAGTATTTT. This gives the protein CASSLFTDTQYF. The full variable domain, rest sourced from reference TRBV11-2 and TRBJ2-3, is EAGVAQSPRYKIIEKRQSVAFWCNPISGHATLYWYQQILGQGPKLLIQFQNNGVVDDSQLPKDRFSAERLKGVDSTLKIQPAKLEDSAVYLCASSLFTDTQYFGPGTRLTVL.

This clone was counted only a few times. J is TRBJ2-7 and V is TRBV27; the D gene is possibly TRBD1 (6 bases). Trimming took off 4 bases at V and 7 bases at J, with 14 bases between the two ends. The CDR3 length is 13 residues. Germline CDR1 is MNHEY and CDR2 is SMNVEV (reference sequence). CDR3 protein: CASSYGQPGEQYF. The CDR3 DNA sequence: TGTGCCAGCAGTTATGGACAGCCGGGAGAGCAGTACTTC.

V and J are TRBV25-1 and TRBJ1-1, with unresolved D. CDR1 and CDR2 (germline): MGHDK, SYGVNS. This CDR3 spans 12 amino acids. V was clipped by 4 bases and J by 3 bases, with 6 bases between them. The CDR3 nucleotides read TGTGCCAGCAGTGCCGGGTACACTGAAGCTTTCTTT. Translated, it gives CASSAGYTEAFF.

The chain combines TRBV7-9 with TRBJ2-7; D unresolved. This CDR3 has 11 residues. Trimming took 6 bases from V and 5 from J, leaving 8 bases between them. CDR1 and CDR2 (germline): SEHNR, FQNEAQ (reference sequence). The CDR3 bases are TGTGCCAGCAGGTTAACTAACGAGCAGTACTTC. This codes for CASRLTNEQYF.

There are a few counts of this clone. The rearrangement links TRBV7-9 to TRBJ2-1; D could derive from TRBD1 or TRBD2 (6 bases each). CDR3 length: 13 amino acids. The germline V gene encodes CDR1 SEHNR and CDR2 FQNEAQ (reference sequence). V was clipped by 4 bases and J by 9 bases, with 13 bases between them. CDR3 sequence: CASSSRGLGEQFF. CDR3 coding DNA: TGTGCCAGCAGCTCACGGGGGCTGGGTGAGCAGTTCTTC.

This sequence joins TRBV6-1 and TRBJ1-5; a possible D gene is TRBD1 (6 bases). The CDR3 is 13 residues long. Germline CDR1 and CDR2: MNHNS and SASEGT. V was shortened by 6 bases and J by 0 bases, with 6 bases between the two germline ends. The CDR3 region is CASRDSSNQPQHF. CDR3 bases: TGTGCCAGCAGGGACAGTAGCAATCAGCCCCAGCATTTT.

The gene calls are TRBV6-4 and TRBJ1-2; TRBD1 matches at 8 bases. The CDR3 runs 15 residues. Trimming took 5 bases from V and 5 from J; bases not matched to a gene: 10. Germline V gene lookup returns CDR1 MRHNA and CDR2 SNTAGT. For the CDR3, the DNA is TGTGCCAGCAGTTTTAATTCAGGGGGCCGATATGGCTACACCTTC. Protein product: CASSFNSGGRYGYTF.

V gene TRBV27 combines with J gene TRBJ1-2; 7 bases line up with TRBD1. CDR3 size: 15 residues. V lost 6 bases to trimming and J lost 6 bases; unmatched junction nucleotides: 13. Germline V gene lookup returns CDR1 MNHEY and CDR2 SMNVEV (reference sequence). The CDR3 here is CASSPSQGGAHGYTF. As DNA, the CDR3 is TGTGCCAGCAGCCCCTCCCAGGGGGGGGCCCATGGCTACACCTTC.

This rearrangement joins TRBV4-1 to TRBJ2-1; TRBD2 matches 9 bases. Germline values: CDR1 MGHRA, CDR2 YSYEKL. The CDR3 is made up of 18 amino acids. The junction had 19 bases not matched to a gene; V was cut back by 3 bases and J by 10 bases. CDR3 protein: CASSHSVPSGESDDEQFF. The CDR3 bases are TGCGCCAGCAGCCACTCCGTCCCTAGCGGGGAATCCGACGACGAGCAGTTCTTC.

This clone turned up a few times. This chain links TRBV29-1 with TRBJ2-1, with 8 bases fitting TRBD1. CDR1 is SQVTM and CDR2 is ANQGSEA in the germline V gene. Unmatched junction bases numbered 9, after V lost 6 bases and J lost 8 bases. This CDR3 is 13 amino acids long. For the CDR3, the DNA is TGCAGCGTGCCCCGGGACAGGCAGGATGAGCAGTTCTTC. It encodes CSVPRDRQDEQFF.